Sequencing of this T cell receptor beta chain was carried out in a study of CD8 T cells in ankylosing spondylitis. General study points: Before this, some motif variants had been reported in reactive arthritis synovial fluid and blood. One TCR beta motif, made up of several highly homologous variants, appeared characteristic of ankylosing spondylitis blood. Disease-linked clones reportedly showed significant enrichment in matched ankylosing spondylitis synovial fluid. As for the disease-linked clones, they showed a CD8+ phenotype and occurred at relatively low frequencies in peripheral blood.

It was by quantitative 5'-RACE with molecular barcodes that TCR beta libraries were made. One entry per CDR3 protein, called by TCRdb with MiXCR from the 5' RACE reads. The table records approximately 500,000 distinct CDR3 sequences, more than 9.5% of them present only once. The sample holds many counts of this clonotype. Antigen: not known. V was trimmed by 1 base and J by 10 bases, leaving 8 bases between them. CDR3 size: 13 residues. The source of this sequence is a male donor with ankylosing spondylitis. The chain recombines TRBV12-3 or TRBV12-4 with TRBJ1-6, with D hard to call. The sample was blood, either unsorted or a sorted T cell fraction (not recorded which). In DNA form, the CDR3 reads TGTGCCAGCAGTTTAGGGGCTCAGTCACCCCTCCACTTT. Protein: CASSLGAQSPLHF.